The following is a T cell receptor beta chain sequence with its context. This sample is part of a study of T-cell memory formation after mild COVID-19. The overall study: TCR clusters showed largely donor specificity.

Unmatched junction bases numbered 6, after V lost 3 bases and J lost 6 bases. The CDR3 sequence is 16 residues long. Germline assignment: CDR1 PRHDT and CDR2 FYEKMQ (reference sequence). TCRdb ran MiXCR on the 5' RACE reads and lists one entry per CDR3 protein. The sample records 300,000 to 400,000 distinct CDR3 sequences, 25% to 30% being singletons. This TCR was recovered from an adult woman who had mild COVID-19 (a few samples of this study predate the infection). Cell type and time point are not known. The gene calls are TRBV13 and TRBJ2-1; 12 bases align to TRBD2. The sample comprised PBMCs or a T cell subset sorted from them (not recorded which). In DNA, the CDR3 is TGTGCCAGCAGCTTGAGACTGGGACTAGCGGGCAATGAGCAGTTCTTC. It codes for CASSLRLGLAGNEQFF.